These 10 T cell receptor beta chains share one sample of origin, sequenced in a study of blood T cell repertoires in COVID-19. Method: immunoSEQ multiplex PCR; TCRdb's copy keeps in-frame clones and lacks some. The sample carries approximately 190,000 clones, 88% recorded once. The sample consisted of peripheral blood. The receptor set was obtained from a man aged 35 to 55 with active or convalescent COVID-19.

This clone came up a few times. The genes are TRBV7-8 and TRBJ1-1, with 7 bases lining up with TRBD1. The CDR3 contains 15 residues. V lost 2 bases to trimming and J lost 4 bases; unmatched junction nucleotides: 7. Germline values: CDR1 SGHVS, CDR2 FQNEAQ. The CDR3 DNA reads TGTGCCAGCAGCTTATTTAAGAAGGGGGCCACTGAAGCTTTCTTT. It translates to CASSLFKKGATEAFF. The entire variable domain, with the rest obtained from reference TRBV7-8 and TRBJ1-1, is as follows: GAGVSQSPRYKVAKRGQDVALRCDPISGHVSLFWYQQALGQGPEFLTYFQNEAQLDKSGLPSDRFFAERPEGSVSTLKIQRTQQEDSAVYLCASSLFKKGATEAFFGQGTRLTVV.

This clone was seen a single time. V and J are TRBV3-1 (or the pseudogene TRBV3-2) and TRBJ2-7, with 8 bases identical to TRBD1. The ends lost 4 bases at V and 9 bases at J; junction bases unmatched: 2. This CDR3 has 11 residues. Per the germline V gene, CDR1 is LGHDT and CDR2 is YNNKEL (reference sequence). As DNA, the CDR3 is TGTGCCAGCAGCCCGGGACAGGTGCAGTACTTC. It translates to CASSPGQVQYF.

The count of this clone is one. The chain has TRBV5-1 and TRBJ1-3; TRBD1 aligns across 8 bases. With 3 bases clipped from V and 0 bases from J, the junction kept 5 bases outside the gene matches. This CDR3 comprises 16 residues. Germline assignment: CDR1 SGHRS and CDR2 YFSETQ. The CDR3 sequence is CASSWGQASSGNTIYF. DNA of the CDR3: TGCGCCAGCAGCTGGGGACAGGCCAGCTCTGGAAACACCATATATTTT.

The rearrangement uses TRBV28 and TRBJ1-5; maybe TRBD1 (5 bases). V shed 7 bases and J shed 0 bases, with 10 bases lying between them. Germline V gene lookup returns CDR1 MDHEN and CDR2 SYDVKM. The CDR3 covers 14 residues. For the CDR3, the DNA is TGTGCCAGCACCTCGGGGGTTAGCAATCAGCCCCAGCATTTT. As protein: CASTSGVSNQPQHF. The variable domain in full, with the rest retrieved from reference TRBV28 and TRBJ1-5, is DVKVTQSSRYLVKRTGEKVFLECVQDMDHENMFWYRQDPGLGLRLIYFSYDVKMKEKGDIPEGYSVSREKKERFSLILESASTNQTSMYLCASTSGVSNQPQHFGDGTRLSIL.

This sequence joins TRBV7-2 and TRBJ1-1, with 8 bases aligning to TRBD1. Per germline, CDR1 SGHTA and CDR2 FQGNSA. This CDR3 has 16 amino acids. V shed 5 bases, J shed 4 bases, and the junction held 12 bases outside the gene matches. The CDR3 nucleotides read TGTGCCAGCAGCCCTCGACAGGGGAGCTTAAGCACTGAAGCTTTCTTT. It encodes CASSPRQGSLSTEAFF.

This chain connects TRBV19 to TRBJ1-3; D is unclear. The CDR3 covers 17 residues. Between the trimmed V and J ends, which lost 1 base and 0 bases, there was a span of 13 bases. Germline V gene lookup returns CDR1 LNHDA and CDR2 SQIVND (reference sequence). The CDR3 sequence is CASSIGGGSSSGNTIYF. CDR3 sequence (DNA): TGTGCCAGTAGTATAGGTGGAGGTTCGAGCTCTGGAAACACCATATATTTT.

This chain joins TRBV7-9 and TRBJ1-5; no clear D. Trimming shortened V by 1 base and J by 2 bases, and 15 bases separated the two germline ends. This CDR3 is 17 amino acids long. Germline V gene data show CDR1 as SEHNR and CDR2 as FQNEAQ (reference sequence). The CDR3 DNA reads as TGTGCCAGCAGCTTAGAGGGCATCCGGGAGGGCAATCAGCCCCAGCATTTT. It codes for CASSLEGIREGNQPQHF.

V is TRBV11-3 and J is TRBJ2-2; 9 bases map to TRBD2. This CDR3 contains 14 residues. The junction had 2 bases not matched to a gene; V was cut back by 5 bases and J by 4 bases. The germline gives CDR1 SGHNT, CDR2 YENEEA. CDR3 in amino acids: CASSQTSGTGELFF. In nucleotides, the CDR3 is TGTGCCAGCAGCCAGACTAGCGGCACCGGGGAGCTGTTTTTT.

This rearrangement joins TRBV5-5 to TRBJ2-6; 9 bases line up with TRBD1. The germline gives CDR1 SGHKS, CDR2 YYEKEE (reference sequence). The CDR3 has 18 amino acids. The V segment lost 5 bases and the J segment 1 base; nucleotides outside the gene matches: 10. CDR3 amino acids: CASRSSGTGKSGANVLTF. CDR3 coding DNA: TGTGCCAGCAGGTCCTCCGGGACAGGGAAATCTGGGGCCAACGTCCTGACTTTC.

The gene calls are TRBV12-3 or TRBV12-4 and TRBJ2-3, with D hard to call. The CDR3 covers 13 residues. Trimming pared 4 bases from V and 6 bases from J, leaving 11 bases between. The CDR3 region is CASSYTGADTQYF. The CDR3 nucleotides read TGTGCCAGCAGTTACACCGGAGCGGATACGCAGTATTTT.